The 23 T cell receptor beta chains listed next were all sequenced from one sample in a study of cytomegalovirus exposure and HLA in healthy donors. The PCR was carried out with 60 Vbeta primers and 13 Jbeta primers. Assay: immunoSEQ multiplex PCR; the TCRdb copy retains only in-frame clones and omits some. The sample lists around 93,000 clones; approximately 72% were seen once. Sequences were obtained from PBMCs. Receptors were obtained from a woman aged 40-49 years in good health and CMV-seronegative.

This clone was observed once. The J gene is TRBJ1-2, the V gene TRBV6-1; 9 bases are a match to TRBD1. In germline, CDR1 is MNHNS, CDR2 SASEGT. The V segment lost 7 bases and the J segment 6 bases; nucleotides outside the gene matches: 6. The CDR3 is made up of 13 amino acids. The CDR3, as DNA: TGTGCCAGCATTAAGGGACAGGGACATGGCTACACCTTC. It is translated as CASIKGQGHGYTF.

This clone occurred once. This chain uses TRBV20-1 with TRBJ2-4, with a possible D match to TRBD2 (5 bases). The CDR3 has 11 residues. With 5 bases removed from V and 15 bases from J, the gap between germline ends came to 17 bases. Germline V gene sequence: CDR1 DFQATT, CDR2 SNEGSKA (reference sequence). The DNA of the CDR3 is TGCAGTGCTCCCGGACTCACCAGTCGGTACTTC. It specifies CSAPGLTSRYF.

The rearrangement joins TRBV2 to TRBJ2-2, with 10 bases lining up with TRBD2. Trimming took 4 bases from V and 7 from J; bases not matched to a gene: 12. The CDR3 contains 17 residues. CDR1 is SNHLY and CDR2 is FYNNEI in the germline V gene. The CDR3 spells CASSGGGLAGENGELFF. CDR3 bases: TGTGCCAGCAGTGGGGGAGGGCTAGCGGGAGAGAACGGGGAGCTGTTTTTT.

DNA for the CDR3: TGCAGCGTTGAAGACCCCAAGACTAGCGGGAGTATCAATGAGCAGTTCTTC. Protein product: CSVEDPKTSGSINEQFF. The rearrangement uses TRBV29-1 and TRBJ2-1, with 12 bases that match TRBD2. CDR1 SQVTM and CDR2 ANQGSEA come from the germline V gene. The CDR3 sequence is 17 residues long. The trim removed 0 bases at V and 6 bases at J, leaving 9 bases unmatched.

This chain connects TRBV4-2 to TRBJ1-2; no clear D gene. The CDR3 is 13 residues long. CDR1 and CDR2 (germline): LGHNA, YNFKEQ. Trimming stripped 0 bases from V and 8 bases from J, with 10 bases between. CDR3 bases: TGTGCCAGCAGCCAAGATAGGGAGCAGGGCTACACCTTC. Translation gives CASSQDREQGYTF.

This clone was picked up a small number of times. This chain connects TRBV6-6 to TRBJ2-7; TRBD1 is a possible D gene (5 bases). Trimming removed 0 bases at V and 12 bases at J, with 18 bases between. CDR1 MNHNY and CDR2 SVGAGI come from the germline V gene (reference sequence). The CDR3 runs 14 residues. CDR3 in amino acids: CASSYSTKGEGWYF. The DNA of the CDR3 is TGTGCCAGCAGTTACTCGACCAAAGGGGAAGGATGGTACTTC.

The chain recombines TRBV27 with TRBJ2-7, with 8 bases lining up with TRBD2. Germline CDR1 reads MNHEY; CDR2 reads SMNVEV (reference sequence). The CDR3 sequence is 16 residues long. With V trimmed by 3 bases and J by 3 bases, 10 bases remained unmatched. CDR3 residues: CASSFRGGLAGYEQYF. The DNA of the CDR3 is TGTGCCAGCAGTTTTCGAGGAGGGCTAGCGGGCTACGAGCAGTACTTC.

This chain uses TRBV7-8 with TRBJ1-1, with D possibly TRBD1 on 5 matching bases. From germline, CDR1 is SGHVS and CDR2 FQNEAQ. Deletions cut 2 bases from V and 4 bases from J, with 11 bases between. The CDR3 length is 14 residues. CDR3 sequence (DNA): TGTGCCAGCAGCTTACCCACCGACAGCACTGAAGCTTTCTTT. This codes for CASSLPTDSTEAFF.

This clone appeared a single time. The chain is built from TRBV7-9 and TRBJ2-5, with a weak D call TRBD1 (5 bases). The CDR3 spans 12 residues. CDR1 SEHNR and CDR2 FQNEAQ come from the germline V gene (reference sequence). Trimming shortened V by 5 bases and J by 6 bases, and 10 bases separated the two germline ends. The CDR3 DNA reads as TGTGCCAGCAGCGGGGCCGAGAAGACCCAGTACTTC. It specifies CASSGAEKTQYF.

J is TRBJ1-1 and V is TRBV7-2, with D tentatively TRBD1 (5 bases). Trimming stripped 3 bases from V and 4 bases from J, with 12 bases between. This CDR3 comprises 14 residues. CDR1 SGHTA and CDR2 FQGNSA come from the germline V gene. This CDR3 reads CASSFAAGPTEAFF. In DNA form, the CDR3 reads TGTGCCAGCAGCTTTGCCGCAGGGCCCACTGAAGCTTTCTTT.

V and J are TRBV18 and TRBJ1-1, with 7 bases aligning to TRBD1. The germline CDR1 and CDR2 sequences are KGHSH and LQKENI. CDR3 length: 16 residues. The V segment lost 6 bases and the J segment 1 base; nucleotides outside the gene matches: 11. CDR3 coding DNA: TGTGCCAGCTCCCCTAGGACAGGAGGGGGGAACACTGAAGCTTTCTTT. This gives the protein CASSPRTGGGNTEAFF.

This clone was detected only a few times. J is TRBJ1-1 and V is TRBV5-4, with 8 bases matching TRBD1. The V gene end was trimmed by 2 bases and the J gene end by 9 bases; junction bases not matched to a gene: 3. The germline CDR1 and CDR2 sequences are SGHNT and YYREEE (reference sequence). The CDR3 consists of 12 residues. This CDR3 reads CASSLQGGQAFF. The CDR3 nucleotides read TGTGCCAGCAGCTTACAGGGGGGCCAAGCTTTCTTT.

This chain uses TRBV7-8 with TRBJ1-1; D is perhaps TRBD1 (5 bases). CDR1 and CDR2 from the germline V gene are SGHVS and FQNEAQ. The CDR3 covers 17 residues. V was trimmed by 6 bases and J by 1 base, leaving 21 bases between them. CDR3 protein: CASRRIQATATNTEAFF. The CDR3 nucleotides are TGTGCCAGCAGAAGAATTCAGGCGACAGCTACGAACACTGAAGCTTTCTTT.

This sequence joins TRBV6-5 and TRBJ1-1; D is perhaps TRBD1 (6 bases). The V gene's germline CDR1 is MNHEY and CDR2 SVGAGI. The CDR3 contains 13 residues. Trimming stripped 4 bases from V and 4 bases from J, with 10 bases between. For the CDR3, the DNA is TGTGCCAGCAGTTGGAGGGGGGGCACTGAAGCTTTCTTT. The encoded protein is CASSWRGGTEAFF.

The rearrangement uses TRBV6-1 and TRBJ2-1, with 9 bases fitting TRBD1. The CDR3 contains 17 residues. Germline trimming cut 4 bases from V and 7 bases from J; bases unmatched to any gene: 14. CDR1 and CDR2 (germline): MNHNS, SASEGT. The CDR3 DNA is TGTGCCAGCAGTGGACGTTCCGGGACAGGGTTCATGAATGAGCAGTTCTTC. This translates into CASSGRSGTGFMNEQFF.

This chain joins TRBV18 and TRBJ1-1, with D possibly TRBD1 on 5 matching bases. V lost 3 bases to trimming and J lost 2 bases, with 19 bases between them. The CDR3 is made up of 17 amino acids. Germline values: CDR1 KGHSH, CDR2 LQKENI. The CDR3 nucleotides are TGTGCCAGCTCACCCAATATCAAATCGACAGTAAACACTGAAGCTTTCTTT. As protein: CASSPNIKSTVNTEAFF.

V usage is TRBV28 and J usage is TRBJ2-3, with TRBD2 matching 10 bases. J gave up 4 bases and V 5 bases, and 9 bases lay outside the gene matches. Germline assignment: CDR1 MDHEN and CDR2 SYDVKM. CDR3 length: 16 residues. The CDR3 region has the DNA TGTGCCAGCAGTGCAGCCCCTAGCGGGAGATCAGATACGCAGTATTTT. Its protein is CASSAAPSGRSDTQYF.

The chain carries TRBV6-1 and TRBJ2-7, with D uncertain. Germline CDR1 is MNHNS and CDR2 is SASEGT. V lost 5 bases and J lost 13, with 18 bases in between. This CDR3 region has 12 residues. CDR3 DNA sequence: TGTGCCAGCAGTTATGGGCCACTTCATGCATACTTC. Translating gives CASSYGPLHAYF.

The rearrangement joins TRBV6-5 to TRBJ2-7, with 11 bases aligning to TRBD2. The CDR3 is 15 amino acids. CDR1 MNHEY and CDR2 SVGAGI come from the germline V gene. J lost 5 bases, V lost 5 bases, and 8 bases had no gene match. CDR3 in amino acids: CASSPPTSGIHEQYF. CDR3 coding DNA: TGTGCCAGCAGTCCCCCGACTAGCGGGATCCACGAGCAGTACTTC.

The gene calls are TRBV5-4 and TRBJ2-7, with TRBD2 identical over 9 bases. Germline trimming cut 3 bases from V and 2 bases from J; bases unmatched to any gene: 9. The V gene's germline CDR1 is SGHNT and CDR2 YYREEE (reference sequence). The CDR3 contains 16 residues. The CDR3 DNA follows: TGTGCCAGCAGCTCTGTTAGCGGGAGCCTTCCCTACGAGCAGTACTTC. Its translation: CASSSVSGSLPYEQYF.

This clone was picked up a small number of times. The chain joins TRBV7-9 to TRBJ2-2, with D maybe TRBD2 (6 bases). Per germline, CDR1 SEHNR and CDR2 FQNEAQ (reference sequence). The CDR3 is 17 residues long. V shed 5 bases and J shed 7 bases, with 23 bases lying between them. The CDR3, as DNA: TGTGCCAGCAGCCCTTCTCAGGGACTTCTGCAGGGCGGGGAGCTGTTTTTT. It codes for CASSPSQGLLQGGELFF. Complete variable domain (other parts from reference TRBV7-9 and TRBJ2-2): DTGVSQNPRHKITKRGQNVTFRCDPISEHNRLYWYRQTLGQGPEFLTYFQNEAQLEKSRLLSDRFSAERPKGSFSTLEIQRTEQGDSAMYLCASSPSQGLLQGGELFFGEGSRLTVL.

This sequence joins TRBV11-2 and TRBJ2-7, with D perhaps matching TRBD2 (5 bases). The V gene's germline CDR1 is SGHAT and CDR2 FQNNGV. The CDR3 consists of 12 residues. Deletions cut 8 bases from V and 1 base from J, with 9 bases between. CDR3 DNA sequence: TGTGCCAGCCGAGGAGGTTCCTACGAGCAGTACTTC. This gives the protein CASRGGSYEQYF. The whole variable domain, filled in from reference TRBV11-2 and TRBJ2-7, reads EAGVAQSPRYKIIEKRQSVAFWCNPISGHATLYWYQQILGQGPKLLIQFQNNGVVDDSQLPKDRFSAERLKGVDSTLKIQPAKLEDSAVYLCASRGGSYEQYFGPGTRLTVT.

The J gene is TRBJ1-2, the V gene TRBV10-3, with 7 bases matching TRBD1. The trim removed 11 bases at V and 7 bases at J, leaving 13 bases unmatched. The CDR3 consists of 13 residues. CDR1 is ENHRY, CDR2 SYGVKD, per germline. CDR3 sequence: CALRQGPSGGYTF. The CDR3 DNA reads TGTGCCCTACGACAGGGCCCGTCGGGTGGCTACACCTTC.